This TCR beta chain was sequenced in a study of T cells in localized non-small cell lung cancer. Regarding the study as a whole: Sequencing, confined to only one tumor region, leaves heterogeneity possible. Adjacent uninvolved lung had the highest clonality, suggesting focused antigen responses. A denser population of T cells in blood accompanied longer overall survival. Appearing in adjacent lung were a median about 59 of the top 100 tumor clones.

The CDR3 covers 13 residues. Trimming shortened V by 3 bases and J by 8 bases, and 13 bases separated the two germline ends. Germline-derived CDR1 and CDR2 are SQVTM and ANQGSEA. Profiled with immunoSEQ multiplex PCR; TCRdb holds only in-frame clones, not every one. The sample shows about 70,000 clones, roughly nine tenths of them seen only once. In this sample, this clone turned up once. Antigen specificity is unknown. This rearrangement joins TRBV29-1 to TRBJ2-2; D perhaps matches TRBD1 (6 bases). The origin of this receptor is a male donor at least 60 years old with stage III squamous cell lung carcinoma. The input for sequencing was peripheral blood, taken before any cancer treatment. The DNA for the CDR3 is TGCAGCGTTGAGGGACATAGCTTTGGGGAGCTGTTTTTT. It yields the protein CSVEGHSFGELFF.